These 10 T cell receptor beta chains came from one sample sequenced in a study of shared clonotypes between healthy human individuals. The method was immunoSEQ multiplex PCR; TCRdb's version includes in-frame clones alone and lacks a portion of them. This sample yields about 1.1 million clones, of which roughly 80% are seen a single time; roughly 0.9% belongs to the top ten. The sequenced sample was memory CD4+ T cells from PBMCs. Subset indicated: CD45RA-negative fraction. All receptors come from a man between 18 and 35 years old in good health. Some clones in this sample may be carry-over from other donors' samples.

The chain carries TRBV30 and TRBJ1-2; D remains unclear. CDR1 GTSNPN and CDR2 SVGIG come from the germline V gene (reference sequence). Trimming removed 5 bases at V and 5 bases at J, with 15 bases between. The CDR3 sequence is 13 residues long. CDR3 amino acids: CAWSFGPAYGYTF. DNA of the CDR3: TGTGCCTGGTCCTTCGGGCCTGCATATGGCTACACCTTC.

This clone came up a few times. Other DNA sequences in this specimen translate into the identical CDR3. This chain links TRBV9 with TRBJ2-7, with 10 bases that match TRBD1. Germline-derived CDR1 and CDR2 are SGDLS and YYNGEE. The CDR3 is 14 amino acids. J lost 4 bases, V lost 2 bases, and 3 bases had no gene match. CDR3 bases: TGTGCCAGCAGCGTGGGACAGGGGTTTTACGAGCAGTACTTC. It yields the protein CASSVGQGFYEQYF.

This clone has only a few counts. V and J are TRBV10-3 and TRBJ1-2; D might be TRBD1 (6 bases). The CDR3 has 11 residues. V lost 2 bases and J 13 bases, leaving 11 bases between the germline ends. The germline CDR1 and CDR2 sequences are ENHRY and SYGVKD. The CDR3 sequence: CAISERGHSTF. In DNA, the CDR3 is TGTGCCATCAGTGAGCGGGGACACAGCACCTTC.

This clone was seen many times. CDR3 coding DNA: TGTGCCAGCAGCACGGGACTAGCGGGAGGGAAAAACATTCAGTACTTC. Its protein is CASSTGLAGGKNIQYF. The V and J genes are TRBV11-2 and TRBJ2-4; 16 bases agree with TRBD2. This CDR3 is built from 16 residues. The V and J ends lost 5 bases and 4 bases, in that order; junction bases with no gene match: 2. CDR1 is SGHAT and CDR2 is FQNNGV in the germline V gene. Looking up the rest from reference TRBV11-2 and TRBJ2-4 gives the full variable domain: EAGVAQSPRYKIIEKRQSVAFWCNPISGHATLYWYQQILGQGPKLLIQFQNNGVVDDSQLPKDRFSAERLKGVDSTLKIQPAKLEDSAVYLCASSTGLAGGKNIQYFGAGTRLSVL.

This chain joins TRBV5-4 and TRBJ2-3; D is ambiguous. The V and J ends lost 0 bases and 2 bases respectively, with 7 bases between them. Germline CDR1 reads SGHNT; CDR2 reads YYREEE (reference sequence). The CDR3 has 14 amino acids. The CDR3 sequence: CASSLGADTDTQYF. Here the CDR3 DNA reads TGTGCCAGCAGCTTGGGGGCGGACACAGATACGCAGTATTTT.

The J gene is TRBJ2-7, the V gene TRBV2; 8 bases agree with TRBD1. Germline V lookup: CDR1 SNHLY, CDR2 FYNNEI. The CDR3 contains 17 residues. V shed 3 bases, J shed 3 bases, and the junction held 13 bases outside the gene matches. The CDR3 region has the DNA TGTGCCAGCAGTGAGGGTTGGACAGGGAGGATGAACTACGAGCAGTACTTC. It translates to CASSEGWTGRMNYEQYF.

CDR3 coding DNA: TGTGCCAGCAGCTCACGGGGACAGGGCTACACCTTC. It translates to CASSSRGQGYTF. The gene calls are TRBV7-9 and TRBJ1-2; 7 bases map to TRBD1. Germline V gene data show CDR1 as SEHNR and CDR2 as FQNEAQ (reference sequence). With 4 bases clipped from V and 8 bases from J, the junction kept 4 bases outside the gene matches. This CDR3 is built from 12 residues.

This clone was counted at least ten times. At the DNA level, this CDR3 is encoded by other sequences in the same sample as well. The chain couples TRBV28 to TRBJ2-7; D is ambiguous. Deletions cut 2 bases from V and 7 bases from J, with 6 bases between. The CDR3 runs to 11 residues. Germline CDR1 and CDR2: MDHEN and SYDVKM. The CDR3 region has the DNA TGTGCCAGCAGTTTACTCCGGGAGCAGTACTTC. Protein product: CASSLLREQYF.

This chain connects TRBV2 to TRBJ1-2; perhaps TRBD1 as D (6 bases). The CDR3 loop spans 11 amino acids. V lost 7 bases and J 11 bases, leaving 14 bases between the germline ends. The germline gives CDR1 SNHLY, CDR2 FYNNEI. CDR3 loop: CASTEEQGYTF. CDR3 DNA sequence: TGTGCCAGCACGGAGGAGCAGGGGTACACCTTC.

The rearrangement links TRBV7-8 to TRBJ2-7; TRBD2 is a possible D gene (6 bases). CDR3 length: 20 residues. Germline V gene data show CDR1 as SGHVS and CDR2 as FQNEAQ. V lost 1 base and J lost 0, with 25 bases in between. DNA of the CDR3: TGTGCCAGCAGCTTAGTTGGCGGGGCCTCTTGGCCTCAGAGCTCCTACGAGCAGTACTTC. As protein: CASSLVGGASWPQSSYEQYF.